This is a list of T cell receptor beta chains from one sample in a study of post-analysis software for immune sequencing data. MiXCR, applied by TCRdb to the PCR reads, yields one record per CDR3 protein. The repertoire holds hundreds of thousands of distinct CDR3 sequences, roughly 27% seen once, with roughly 0.53% in the top ten. The specimen sequenced was blood. These receptors all come from a girl aged 10-17 years with multiple sclerosis. Both conserved end residues are part of each CDR3. The order of the fields is V gene, D gene, clone size, J gene, CDR3 protein, CDR3 DNA. D genes are given only for firm matches. Some rows mark clone size as missing; the rest say once, few, many or name a class of expanded clone.

TRBV2	NA	few	TRBJ2-7	CASTIDVFSEQYF	TGTGCCAGCACCATTGACGTGTTTAGCGAGCAGTACTTC
TRBV3-1	NA	NA	TRBJ2-3	CASSPLATDTQYF	TGTGCCAGCAGCCCCCTAGCTACAGATACGCAGTATTTT
TRBV20-1	TRBD1	NA	TRBJ2-6	CSARAGTGRHSGANVLTF	TGCAGTGCTAGGGCGGGGACAGGGAGACACTCTGGGGCCAACGTCCTGACTTTC
TRBV12-3/TRBV12-4	TRBD2	few	TRBJ2-7	CASSPIAGSSYEQYF	TGTGCCAGCAGCCCCATAGCGGGTAGCTCCTACGAGCAGTACTTC
TRBV29-1	NA	few	TRBJ2-7	CSTKGDGYEQYF	TGCAGCACCAAAGGGGACGGCTACGAGCAGTACTTC
TRBV2	NA	few	TRBJ2-1	CASRGELGYNEQFF	TGTGCCAGCAGGGGGGAGTTAGGGTACAATGAGCAGTTCTTC
TRBV3-1	NA	NA	TRBJ1-5	CASSQDARAGNQPQHF	TGTGCCAGCAGCCAAGACGCCAGGGCGGGCAATCAGCCCCAGCATTTT
TRBV12-3/TRBV12-4	NA	NA	TRBJ1-4	CASSLLGPFGEKLFF	TGTGCCAGCAGTTTACTAGGGCCGTTCGGAGAAAAACTGTTTTTT
TRBV6-5	NA	NA	TRBJ2-7	CASESLRDRYEQYF	TGTGCCAGCGAGTCGCTCAGGGACCGCTACGAGCAGTACTTC
TRBV4-3	TRBD2	NA	TRBJ2-3	CASSRTLAGTDTQYF	TGCGCCAGCAGCCGGACGCTAGCGGGCACAGATACGCAGTATTTT
TRBV20-1	TRBD1	NA	TRBJ1-2	CSATDRVGYGYTF	TGCAGTGCCACGGACAGGGTCGGCTATGGCTACACCTTC
TRBV11-2	TRBD2	NA	TRBJ2-7	CASSRAAGGSYEQYF	TGTGCCAGCAGCCGAGCCGCGGGAGGGTCCTACGAGCAGTACTTC
TRBV29-1	NA	few	TRBJ2-5	CSVELEQYF	TGCAGCGTTGAACTTGAGCAGTACTTC
TRBV5-6	NA	few	TRBJ2-7	CASSFDGYEQYF	TGTGCCAGCAGCTTTGACGGCTACGAGCAGTACTTC
TRBV21-1	NA	once	TRBJ1-2	CASSKEKGSSRNYGYTF	TGTGCCAGCAGCAAAGAGAAAGGGAGCTCCCGCAACTATGGCTACACCTTC
TRBV7-2	NA	few	TRBJ1-1	CASSWGKGGNTEAFF	TGTGCCAGCAGCTGGGGGAAGGGGGGGAACACTGAAGCTTTCTTT
TRBV12-3/TRBV12-4	NA	few	TRBJ2-7	CASSLMWYEQYF	TGTGCCAGCAGTTTAATGTGGTACGAGCAGTACTTC
TRBV11-2	TRBD2	NA	TRBJ2-1	CASSLYRGPRGGRASSYNEQFF	TGTGCCAGCAGCTTATACAGGGGACCCCGTGGCGGGAGGGCTAGCTCCTACAATGAGCAGTTCTTC
TRBV7-2	NA	NA	TRBJ2-5	CASSLDLVLEQYF	TGTGCCAGCAGCTTAGACCTGGTCCTTGAGCAGTACTTC
TRBV6-1	NA	NA	TRBJ1-1	CASSTGGRRIVMNTEAFF	TGTGCCAGCAGTACCGGTGGCAGAAGAATAGTCATGAACACTGAAGCTTTCTTT
TRBV9	NA	few	TRBJ2-1	CASSVGGTLGEQFF	TGTGCCAGCAGCGTAGGGGGGACGCTCGGTGAGCAGTTCTTC
TRBV7-9	TRBD2	many	TRBJ2-4	CASSLARSLAGEEQYF	TGTGCCAGCAGCTTAGCGCGTTCACTAGCGGGAGAAGAGCAGTACTTC
TRBV20-1	NA	many	TRBJ2-1	CSARGGLMIVSYNEQFF	TGCAGTGCTAGAGGCGGTTTAATGATCGTCTCCTACAATGAGCAGTTCTTC
TRBV20-1	NA	NA	TRBJ2-7	CSARGAGRGYEQYF	TGCAGTGCTAGAGGGGCGGGACGAGGCTACGAGCAGTACTTC
TRBV20-1	TRBD2	NA	TRBJ2-1	CSAERLAGSLHERFF	TGCAGTGCCGAACGACTAGCGGGGTCTCTTCATGAGCGGTTCTTC
TRBV20-1	NA	few	TRBJ1-2	CSARASGLRYGYTF	TGCAGTGCTAGAGCTTCGGGACTCAGATATGGCTACACCTTC